A single sample gave rise to the 17 T cell receptor beta chains below, sequenced in a study of blood T cell repertoires in COVID-19. Profiled with immunoSEQ multiplex PCR; TCRdb holds only in-frame clones, not every one. The sample holds 120,000 to 150,000 clones; 70% to 90% are singletons and the top ten take less than 3.5%. The sequencing sample was made of peripheral blood. These receptors came from a human donor with acute or convalescent COVID-19. The donor label of this sample is uncertain.

This chain links TRBV27 with TRBJ1-5; D not resolved. Trimming took off 3 bases at V and 4 bases at J, with 10 bases between the two ends. This CDR3 is built from 14 residues. Looked up from germline, CDR1 is MNHEY and CDR2 is SMNVEV (reference sequence). Written as DNA, the CDR3 is TGTGCCAGCAGTTTTGGTTTCGGGAATCAGCCCCAGCATTTT. It yields the protein CASSFGFGNQPQHF.

The chain uses TRBV18 and TRBJ1-2, with D possibly being TRBD1 (6 bases). Germline CDR1 reads KGHSH; CDR2 reads LQKENI. The V end lost 3 bases, the J end lost 0 bases, and 11 bases lay between the germline ends. The CDR3 is 15 residues long. DNA of the CDR3: TGTGCCAGCTCACCGCTACAGGGAACTAACTATGGCTACACCTTC. Translation: CASSPLQGTNYGYTF.

The rearrangement links TRBV5-1 to TRBJ1-1; D is unclear. Germline V CDR1 and CDR2: SGHRS, YFSETQ. The CDR3 is made up of 14 amino acids. V shed 7 bases and J shed 5 bases, with 18 bases lying between them. For the CDR3, the DNA is TGCGCCAGCGCTCGCAGCAGTGGGGAGACTGAAGCTTTCTTT. Its translation is CASARSSGETEAFF.

The genes are TRBV19 and TRBJ2-3; D remains unclear. Trimming removed 0 bases from V and 0 bases from J, with 7 bases in between. Germline loops: CDR1 LNHDA, CDR2 SQIVND (reference sequence). CDR3 length: 15 residues. CDR3 loop: CASSIDRRSTDTQYF. The CDR3 nucleotides are TGTGCCAGTAGTATAGATCGGAGAAGCACAGATACGCAGTATTTT.

The J gene is TRBJ2-2, the V gene TRBV30; D is ambiguous. Germline CDR1 reads GTSNPN; CDR2 reads SVGIG (reference sequence). V gave up 0 bases and J gave up 1 base, with 3 bases separating them. This CDR3 is built from 13 residues. CDR3 residues: CAWSVQNTGELFF. The CDR3 coding sequence is TGTGCCTGGAGTGTACAGAACACCGGGGAGCTGTTTTTT.

This clone was counted a single time. The genes are TRBV20-1 and TRBJ2-1, with 8 nucleotides matching TRBD2. Per germline, CDR1 DFQATT and CDR2 SNEGSKA (reference sequence). V lost 3 bases and J lost 2; bases outside the gene matches: 9. This CDR3 is built from 16 residues. The DNA for the CDR3 is TGCAGTGCTAGTGAGGGAGCGGGGGACCCCTACAATGAGCAGTTCTTC. Its translation: CSASEGAGDPYNEQFF.

The J gene is TRBJ2-7, the V gene TRBV13; TRBD1 aligns across 7 bases. The CDR3 covers 17 residues. CDR1 and CDR2 from the germline V gene are PRHDT and FYEKMQ (reference sequence). With V trimmed by 5 bases and J by 0 bases, 13 bases remained unmatched. Here the CDR3 DNA reads TGTGCCAGCAGCACGCGGCGAGGGGGCTTTAGCTCCTACGAGCAGTACTTC. Translated, it gives CASSTRRGGFSSYEQYF.

The chain uses TRBV5-1 and TRBJ2-7; possibly TRBD2 for D (5 bases). Per germline, CDR1 SGHRS and CDR2 YFSETQ. This CDR3 region has 16 residues. With 4 bases removed from V and 0 bases from J, the gap between germline ends came to 17 bases. CDR3 sequence reads: CASSPGEMLGSYEQYF. The CDR3 DNA follows: TGCGCCAGCAGCCCCGGGGAGATGTTGGGCTCCTACGAGCAGTACTTC.

The V call is TRBV7-6, the J call TRBJ2-3; a possible D gene is TRBD2 (6 bases). Germline V gene lookup returns CDR1 SGHVS and CDR2 FNYEAQ. The V and J ends lost 6 bases and 2 bases respectively, with 27 bases between them. CDR3 length: 19 amino acids. CDR3 DNA sequence: TGTGCCAGCAGTTTTCCCTTATCCGGGACTGGAGGGGACACAGATACGCAGTATTTT. This translates into CASSFPLSGTGGDTDTQYF. Filled out from reference TRBV7-6 and TRBJ2-3, the complete variable domain reads GAGVSQSPRYKVTKRGQDVALRCDPISGHVSLYWYRQALGQGPEFLTYFNYEAQQDKSGLPNDRFSAERPEGSISTLTIQRTEQRDSAMYRCASSFPLSGTGGDTDTQYFGPGTRLTVL.

The chain carries TRBV18 and TRBJ1-6; D call uncertain. Germline assignment: CDR1 KGHSH and CDR2 LQKENI. V dropped 2 bases and J dropped 7 bases, with 9 bases sitting between them. This CDR3 contains 14 residues. This chain's CDR3 is CASSPAGRNSPLHF. The CDR3 DNA reads TGTGCCAGCTCACCAGCGGGTCGGAATTCACCCCTCCACTTT.

The chain uses TRBV11-3 and TRBJ2-1; no clear D gene. This CDR3 has 15 amino acids. Trimming took 4 bases from V and 3 from J, leaving 13 bases between them. The V gene's germline CDR1 is SGHNT and CDR2 YENEEA. The CDR3 region has the DNA TGTGCCAGCAGCTCCTCCAGTCCCGTCTACAATGAGCAGTTCTTC. This translates into CASSSSSPVYNEQFF. The variable domain in full, with the rest retrieved from reference TRBV11-3 and TRBJ2-1, is EAGVVQSPRYKIIEKKQPVAFWCNPISGHNTLYWYLQNLGQGPELLIRYENEEAVDDSQLPKDRFSAERLKGVDSTLKIQPAELGDSAVYLCASSSSSPVYNEQFFGPGTRLTVL.

The rearrangement uses TRBV21-1 and TRBJ2-7; TRBD2, the table's D call, lacks a check against the DNA. TRBV21-1 is designated a pseudogene. The CDR3 is 14 amino acids. CDR3 nucleotides: TGTGCCAGCAGCTCCCGACGGAGCTCCTACGAGCAGTACTTC. Translation gives CASSSRRSSYEQYF.

V gene TRBV5-6 combines with J gene TRBJ2-5; a weak D match, TRBD1 (5 bases). Trimming removed 0 bases from V and 1 base from J, with 7 bases in between. The germline gives CDR1 SGHDT, CDR2 YYEEEE. This CDR3 is built from 14 residues. CDR3 sequence: CASSLVQGQETQYF. CDR3 in DNA: TGTGCCAGCAGCTTGGTTCAGGGCCAAGAGACCCAGTACTTC.

Comments on this clone: One end of the junction fails to match germline, which may point to a read error. The chain carries TRBV6-5 and TRBJ1-1; 8 bases match TRBD1. Germline V gives CDR1 MNHEY, CDR2 SVGAGI. This CDR3 has 15 residues. In DNA, the CDR3 is TGTGCCAGCAGTTACCGACGGACAGGGAACGCTGAAGCTTTCTTT. Residues: CASSYRRTGNAEAFF.

The chain is built from TRBV24-1 and TRBJ2-5; 10 bases are a match to TRBD1. V gave up 6 bases and J gave up 5 bases; unmatched junction bases: 8. The germline V gene has CDR1 KGHDR and CDR2 SFDVKD. The CDR3 length is 15 residues. CDR3 bases: TGTGCCACCAGTTTTCCGGGACAGGGGAGGGAGACCCAGTACTTC. Translating gives CATSFPGQGRETQYF.

The rearrangement joins TRBV7-2 to TRBJ2-7, with 7 bases lining up with TRBD1. CDR1 SGHTA and CDR2 FQGNSA come from the germline V gene. The ends lost 4 bases at V and 5 bases at J; junction bases unmatched: 8. The CDR3 consists of 14 residues. CDR3 sequence: CASSSLGGLNEQYF. CDR3 bases: TGTGCCAGCAGCTCCTTAGGGGGCTTAAACGAGCAGTACTTC.

V is TRBV15 and J is TRBJ2-5; maybe TRBD1 (6 bases). Germline V gene lookup returns CDR1 LNHNV and CDR2 YYDKDF (reference sequence). V was clipped by 0 bases and J by 2 bases, with 13 bases between them. This CDR3 comprises 16 residues. Here the CDR3 DNA reads TGTGCCACCAGCAGAGATGGGGGCAGCTTGCAAGAGACCCAGTACTTC. This gives the protein CATSRDGGSLQETQYF.